Following are 19 T cell receptor beta chains from one sample sequenced in a study of monozygotic twins with inflammatory bowel disease. TCRdb reprocessed the 5' RACE reads and keeps a single row for each CDR3 protein, giving no DNA. The ten most abundant clones cover more than 2% of a sample with nearly 450,000 distinct CDR3 sequences. Sequenced material: blood. Receptors were obtained from a human donor with ulcerative colitis or Crohn's disease, or a healthy co-twin of an affected twin (not recorded which).

This chain joins TRBV10-3 and TRBJ2-3; no DNA is available, so the TRBD2 call from TCRdb remains unchecked. CDR1 is ENHRY, CDR2 SYGVKD, per germline. The CDR3 runs to 15 residues. CDR3 protein: CAISLLAGGEDTQYF.

The chain employs TRBV5-1 and TRBJ2-1; as DNA is missing, the TRBD2 call by TCRdb cannot be tested. CDR3 length: 19 residues. Germline V gene sequence: CDR1 SGHRS, CDR2 YFSETQ. This chain's CDR3 is CASSSGTSRNSGVMAEQFF.

This rearrangement joins TRBV20-1 to TRBJ2-7; the D gene TCRdb calls, TRBD2, cannot be checked with no DNA. Germline CDR1 DFQATT, CDR2 SNEGSKA (reference sequence). This CDR3 is built from 15 residues. The CDR3 loop reads CSARDGLAGGPEQYF.

V gene TRBV7-2 combines with J gene TRBJ2-3; TCRdb picks TRBD1, but there is no DNA to check that call. The CDR3 contains 16 residues. CDR1 and CDR2 (germline): SGHTA, FQGNSA. Here the CDR3 reads CASSFSGGAGGDTQYF. Combining the CDR3 with reference TRBV7-2 and TRBJ2-3 gives the whole variable domain GAGVSQSPSNKVTEKGKDVELRCDPISGHTALYWYRQSLGQGLEFLIYFQGNSAPDKSGLPSDRFSAERTGGSVSTLTIQRTQQEDSAVYLCASSFSGGAGGDTQYFGPGTRLTVL.

The chain recombines TRBV5-1 with TRBJ2-1; without DNA, the TCRdb call of TRBD2 cannot be checked. The germline V gene has CDR1 SGHRS and CDR2 YFSETQ. The CDR3 totals 22 residues. CDR3 amino acids: CASSLGRGLAGDTSSSYNEQFF.

The J gene is TRBJ1-6, the V gene TRBV5-6. The germline CDR1 and CDR2 sequences are SGHDT and YYEEEE. CDR3 size: 15 residues. CDR3 in amino acids: CASSFQRGSNSPLHF.

The rearrangement links TRBV29-1 to TRBJ1-1. Germline values: CDR1 SQVTM, CDR2 ANQGSEA. The CDR3 runs to 13 residues. The CDR3 reads CSVFSLTDTEAFF.

The chain couples TRBV12-3 or TRBV12-4 to TRBJ1-2; no DNA is available, so the TRBD1 call from TCRdb remains unchecked. The CDR3 contains 14 residues. The CDR3 protein is CASSPLAAGGHGTF.

V usage is TRBV3-1 and J usage is TRBJ2-1; TCRdb picks TRBD2, but there is no DNA to check that call. Germline V gene data show CDR1 as LGHDT and CDR2 as YNNKEL (reference sequence). The CDR3 has 15 residues. The CDR3 loop reads CASRLTSGGYNEQFF.

The chain is built from TRBV2 and TRBJ2-7; TCRdb proposes TRBD1, but this gene call is untestable without DNA. Germline lookup yields CDR1 SNHLY and CDR2 FYNNEI. The CDR3 totals 16 residues. The CDR3 region is CASSGVGTGFIYEQYF. Using reference TRBV2 and TRBJ2-7 for the parts outside the CDR3, the full variable domain is EPEVTQTPSHQVTQMGQEVILRCVPISNHLYFYWYRQILGQKVEFLVSFYNNEISEKSEIFDDQFSVERPDGSNFTLKIRSTKLEDSAMYFCASSGVGTGFIYEQYFGPGTRLTVT.

The chain carries TRBV20-1 and TRBJ2-7. CDR3 length: 14 residues. In germline, CDR1 is DFQATT, CDR2 SNEGSKA (reference sequence). The chain's CDR3 is CSASEYVKVDEQYF.

The chain combines TRBV15 with TRBJ2-1; the D gene TCRdb calls, TRBD1, cannot be checked with no DNA. The CDR3 extends over 15 amino acids. Germline assignment: CDR1 LNHNV and CDR2 YYDKDF (reference sequence). This CDR3 is CATKGPGHSYNEQFF.

This chain uses TRBV7-3 with TRBJ2-1; TCRdb's D call, TRBD1, is unchecked because there is no DNA. This CDR3 contains 15 residues. Germline CDR1 SGHTA, CDR2 FQGTGA. The CDR3 sequence: CASSLMGQGHNEQFF. The variable domain in full, completed from reference TRBV7-3 and TRBJ2-1, reads GAGVSQTPSNKVTEKGKYVELRCDPISGHTALYWYRQSLGQGPEFLIYFQGTGAADDSGLPNDRFFAVRPEGSVSTLKIQRTERGDSAVYLCASSLMGQGHNEQFFGPGTRLTVL.

The gene calls are TRBV12-3 or TRBV12-4 and TRBJ2-1; TCRdb's D call of TRBD2 is untestable without DNA. The length of the CDR3 is 15 residues. This CDR3 reads CASSPRRGVNNEQFF.

This rearrangement joins TRBV18 to TRBJ1-1; TCRdb reports TRBD1, a call that lacks DNA to check it against. CDR3 size: 18 residues. Germline V gives CDR1 KGHSH, CDR2 LQKENI. The CDR3 here is CASSPPSGQGGVNTEAFF.

CDR3 residues: CASADRNTEAFF. The chain has TRBV6-2 or TRBV6-3 and TRBJ1-1. From germline, CDR1 is MNHEY and CDR2 SVGEGT. This CDR3 region has 12 residues.

The V and J genes are TRBV7-2 and TRBJ1-1; the TRBD1 assignment by TCRdb is unverifiable without DNA. The CDR3 runs to 15 residues. Germline loops: CDR1 SGHTA, CDR2 FQGNSA. CDR3 loop: CASSANRAMNTEAFF.

V is TRBV5-1 and J is TRBJ1-1; TCRdb calls TRBD1, which cannot be checked without DNA. The CDR3 consists of 17 residues. Germline values: CDR1 SGHRS, CDR2 YFSETQ. CDR3 protein: CASSLELGQPMNTEAFF.

The CDR3: CASSRQESGYTF. The chain joins TRBV12-3 or TRBV12-4 to TRBJ1-2; TCRdb calls TRBD1, which cannot be checked without DNA. The CDR3 totals 12 residues.